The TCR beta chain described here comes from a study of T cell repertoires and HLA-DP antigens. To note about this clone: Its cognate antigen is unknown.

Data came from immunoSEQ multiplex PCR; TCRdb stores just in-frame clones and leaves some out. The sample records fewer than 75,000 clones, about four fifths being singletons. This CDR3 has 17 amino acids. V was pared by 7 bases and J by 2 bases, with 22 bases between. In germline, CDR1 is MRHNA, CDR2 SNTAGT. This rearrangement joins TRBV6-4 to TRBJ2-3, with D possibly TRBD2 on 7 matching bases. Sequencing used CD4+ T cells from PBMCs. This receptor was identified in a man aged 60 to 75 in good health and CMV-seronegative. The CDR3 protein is CASIGVVGGALTDTQYF. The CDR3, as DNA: TGTGCCAGCATTGGGGTAGTGGGGGGGGCCCTCACAGATACGCAGTATTTT.